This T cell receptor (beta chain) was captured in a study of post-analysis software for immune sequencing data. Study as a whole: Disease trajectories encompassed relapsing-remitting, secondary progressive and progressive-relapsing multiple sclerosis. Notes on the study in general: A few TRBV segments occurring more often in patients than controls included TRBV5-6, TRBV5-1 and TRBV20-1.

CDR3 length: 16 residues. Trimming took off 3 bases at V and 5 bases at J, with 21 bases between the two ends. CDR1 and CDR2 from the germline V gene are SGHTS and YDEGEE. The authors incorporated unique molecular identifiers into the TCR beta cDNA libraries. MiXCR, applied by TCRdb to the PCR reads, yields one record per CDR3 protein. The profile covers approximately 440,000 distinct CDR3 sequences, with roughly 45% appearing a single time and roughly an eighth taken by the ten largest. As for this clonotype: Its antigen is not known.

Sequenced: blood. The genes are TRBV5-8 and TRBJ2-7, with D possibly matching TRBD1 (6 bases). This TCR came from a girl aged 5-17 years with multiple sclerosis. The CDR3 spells CASSSKRSGVFNEQYF. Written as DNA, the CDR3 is TGTGCCAGCAGCTCGAAGAGGTCAGGGGTTTTCAACGAGCAGTACTTC.